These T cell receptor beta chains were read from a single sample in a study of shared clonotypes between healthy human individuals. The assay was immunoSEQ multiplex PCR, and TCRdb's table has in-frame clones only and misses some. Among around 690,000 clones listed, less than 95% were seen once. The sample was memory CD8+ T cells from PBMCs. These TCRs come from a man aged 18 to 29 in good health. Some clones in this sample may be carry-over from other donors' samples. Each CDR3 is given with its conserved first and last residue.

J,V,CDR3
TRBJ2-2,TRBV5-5,CASTWGREDTGELFF
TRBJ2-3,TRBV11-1,CASSLERSTDTQYF
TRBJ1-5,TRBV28,CASRGSWGELSNQPQHF
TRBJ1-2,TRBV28,CASSLPGQRLLYGYTF
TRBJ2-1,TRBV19,CASSVQKRNYNEQFF
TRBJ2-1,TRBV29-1,CSTPPGSPVDNEQFF
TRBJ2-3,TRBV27,CASSPQIAGDTDTQYF
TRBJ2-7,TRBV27,CASSFGQGPYEQYF
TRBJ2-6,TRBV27,CASSLFGGFYPGANVLTF
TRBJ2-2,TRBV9,CASSVGAQTNTGELFF
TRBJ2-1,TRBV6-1,CASSDLTGPGEQFF
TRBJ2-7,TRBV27,CASSLGDEQYF
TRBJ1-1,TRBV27,CASSSVPGQGNTEAFF
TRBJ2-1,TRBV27,CASSPILAGGPGNEQFF
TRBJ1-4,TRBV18,CASSPPDRRINEKLFF
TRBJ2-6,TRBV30,CAGRGAGANVLTF
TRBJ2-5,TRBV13,CASSLGSETQYF
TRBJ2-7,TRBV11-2,CASSLGSGGTYEQYF
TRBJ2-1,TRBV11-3,CASSPRGAVEQFF
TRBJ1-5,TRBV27,CASSLLPPVSVHF
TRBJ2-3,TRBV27,CASSLGQGADTQYF
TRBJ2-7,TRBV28,CASSIPRGRNSYEQYF
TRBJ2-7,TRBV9,CASSPRGPSYEQYF
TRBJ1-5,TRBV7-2,CASSTDRGPSNQPQHF
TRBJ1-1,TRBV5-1,CASSFRRQGAMNTEAFF
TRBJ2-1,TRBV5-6,CASSFRTSGPSDPEQFF
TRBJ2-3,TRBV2,CASTPRKRQSTDTQYF
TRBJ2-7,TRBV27,CASSLYSGLSSYEQYF
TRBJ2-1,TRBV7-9,CASSLLVGSYNEQFF
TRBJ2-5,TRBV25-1,CASSEFISGPAETQYF
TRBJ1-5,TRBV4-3,CASSQGWDGQPQHF
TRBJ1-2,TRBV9,CASSDRVGDGYTF
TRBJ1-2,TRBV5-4,CASFPLPGATNYGYTF
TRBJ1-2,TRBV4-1,CASSQDKGNGYTF
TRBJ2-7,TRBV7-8,CASSLGRGYEQYF
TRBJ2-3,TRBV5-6,CASSLLPTDTQYF
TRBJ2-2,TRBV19,CASSSWIYTGELFF
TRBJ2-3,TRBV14,CASSHRSTDTQYF
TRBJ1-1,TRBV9,CASSPGTGAGTEAFF
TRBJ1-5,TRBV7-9,CASSSEFTLGDSNQPQHF
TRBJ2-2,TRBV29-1,CSAQKGASGELFF